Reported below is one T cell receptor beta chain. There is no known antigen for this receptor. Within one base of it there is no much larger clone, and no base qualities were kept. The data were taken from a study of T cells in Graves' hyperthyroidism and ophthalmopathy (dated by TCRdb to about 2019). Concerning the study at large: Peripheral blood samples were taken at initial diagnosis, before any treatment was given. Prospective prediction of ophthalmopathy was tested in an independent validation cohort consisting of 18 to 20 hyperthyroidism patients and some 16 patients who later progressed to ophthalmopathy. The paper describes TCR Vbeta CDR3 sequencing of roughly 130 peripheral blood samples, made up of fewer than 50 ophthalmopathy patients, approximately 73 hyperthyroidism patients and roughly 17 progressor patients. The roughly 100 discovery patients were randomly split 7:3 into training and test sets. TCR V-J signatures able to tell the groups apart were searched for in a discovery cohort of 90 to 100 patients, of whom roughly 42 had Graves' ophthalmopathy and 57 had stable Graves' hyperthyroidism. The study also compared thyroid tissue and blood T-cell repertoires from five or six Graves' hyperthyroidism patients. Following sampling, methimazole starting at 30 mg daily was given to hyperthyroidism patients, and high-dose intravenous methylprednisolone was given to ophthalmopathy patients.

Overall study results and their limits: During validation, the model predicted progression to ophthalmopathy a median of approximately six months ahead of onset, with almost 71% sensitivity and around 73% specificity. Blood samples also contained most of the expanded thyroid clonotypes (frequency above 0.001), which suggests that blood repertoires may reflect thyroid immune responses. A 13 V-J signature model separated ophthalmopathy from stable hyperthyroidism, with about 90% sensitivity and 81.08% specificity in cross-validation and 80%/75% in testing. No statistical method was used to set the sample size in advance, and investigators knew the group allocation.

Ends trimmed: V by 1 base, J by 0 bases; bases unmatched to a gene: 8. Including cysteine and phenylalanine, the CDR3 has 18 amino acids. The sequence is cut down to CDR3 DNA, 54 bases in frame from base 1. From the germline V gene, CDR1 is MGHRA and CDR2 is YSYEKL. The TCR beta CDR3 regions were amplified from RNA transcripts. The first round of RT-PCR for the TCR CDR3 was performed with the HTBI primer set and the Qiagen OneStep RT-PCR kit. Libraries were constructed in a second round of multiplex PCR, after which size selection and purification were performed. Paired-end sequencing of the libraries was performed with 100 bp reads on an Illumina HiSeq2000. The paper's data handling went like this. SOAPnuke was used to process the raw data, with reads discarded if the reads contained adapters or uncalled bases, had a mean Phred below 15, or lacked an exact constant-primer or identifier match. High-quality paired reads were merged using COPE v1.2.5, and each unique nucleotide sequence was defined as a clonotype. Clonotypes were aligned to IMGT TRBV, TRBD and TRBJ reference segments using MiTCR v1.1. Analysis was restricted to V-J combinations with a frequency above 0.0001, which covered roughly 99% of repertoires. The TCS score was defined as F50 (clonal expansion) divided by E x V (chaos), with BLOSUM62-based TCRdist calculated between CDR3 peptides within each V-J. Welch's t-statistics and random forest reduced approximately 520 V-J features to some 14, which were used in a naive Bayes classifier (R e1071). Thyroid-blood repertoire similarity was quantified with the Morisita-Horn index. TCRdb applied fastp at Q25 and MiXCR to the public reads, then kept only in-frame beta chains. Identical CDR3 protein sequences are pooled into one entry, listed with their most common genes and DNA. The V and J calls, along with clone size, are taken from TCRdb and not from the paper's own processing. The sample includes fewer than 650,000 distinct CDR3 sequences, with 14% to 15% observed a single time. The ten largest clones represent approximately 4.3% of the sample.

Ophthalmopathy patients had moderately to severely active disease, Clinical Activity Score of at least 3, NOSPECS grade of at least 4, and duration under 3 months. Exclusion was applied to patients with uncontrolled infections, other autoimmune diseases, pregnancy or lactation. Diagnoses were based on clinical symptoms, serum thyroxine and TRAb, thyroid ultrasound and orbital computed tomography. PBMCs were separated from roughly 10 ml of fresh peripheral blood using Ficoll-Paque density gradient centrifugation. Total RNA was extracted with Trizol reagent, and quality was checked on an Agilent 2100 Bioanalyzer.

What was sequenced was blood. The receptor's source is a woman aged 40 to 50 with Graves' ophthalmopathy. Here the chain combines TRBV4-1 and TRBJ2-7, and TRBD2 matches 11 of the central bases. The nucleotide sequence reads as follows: TGCGCCAGCAGCCAAGGACTAGCGGGATCCCAATTCTCCTACGAGCAGTACTTC. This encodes CASSQGLAGSQFSYEQYF.